The T cell receptor (beta chain) under discussion was sequenced for a study of radiation and T cells in renal cell carcinoma. The method was immunoSEQ multiplex PCR; TCRdb's version includes in-frame clones alone and lacks a portion of them. The data show roughly 150,000 clones, with roughly 87% seen just once and over 10% held by the top ten. Time point noted: blood 2 weeks post-SBRT. Treatment here: 15 Gy SBRT to primary tumor, nephrectomy 4 weeks later. Radiation-treated patients gave blood at baseline, week 2 and week 4. This sequence originates from a woman aged 45-60 years with renal cell carcinoma. Specimen: blood, collected from a patient whose treatment included radiotherapy and nephrectomy.

The CDR3 sequence is CASGRTGKDIQYF. The CDR3 nucleotides read TGCGCCAGCGGCAGGACAGGGAAGGACATTCAGTACTTC. The chain joins TRBV5-1 to TRBJ2-4; 8 bases line up with TRBD1. J gave up 8 bases and V 7 bases, and 8 bases lay outside the gene matches. The CDR3 extends over 13 amino acids. CDR1 and CDR2 (germline): SGHRS, YFSETQ.